Listed below are T cell receptor beta chains from one sample, sequenced in a study of T cell responses to AZD1222 COVID-19 vaccine. The method was immunoSEQ multiplex PCR; TCRdb's version includes in-frame clones alone and lacks a portion of them. The sample shows 150,000 to 200,000 clones, about nine tenths of them seen only once. Sequencing used peripheral blood, obtained 28 days after the second AZD1222 dose. The origin of the receptors is an adult who received the AZD1222 COVID-19 vaccine. The CDR3 runs from the conserved cysteine through the conserved F or W. A D gene is named only where the DNA matches it firmly. Size values are once, few and many counts, or a class for expanded clones, and some rows have none.

v_call	cdr3_length	d_call	clone_size	j_call	cdr3_nt	cdr3_aa
TRBV24-1	13	-	once	TRBJ1-1	TGTGCCACCAGTACAGGGCCGAACACTGAAGCTTTCTTT	CATSTGPNTEAFF
TRBV5-4	14	TRBD1	-	TRBJ2-2	TGTGCCAGCAGCTTGACAGGGGGCACCGGGGAGCTGTTTTTT	CASSLTGGTGELFF
TRBV29-1	15	-	-	TRBJ1-1	TGCAGCGTTGAAGGTCTCAGCGGGAGGAACACTGAAGCTTTCTTT	CSVEGLSGRNTEAFF
TRBV4-2	15	-	-	TRBJ2-2	TGTGCCAGCAGAGCTGCGGGGACGAACACCGGGGAGCTGTTTTTT	CASRAAGTNTGELFF
TRBV14	12	-	-	TRBJ1-6	TGTGCCAGCAGCCACAGCAATTCACCCCTCCACTTT	CASSHSNSPLHF
TRBV11-1	15	-	-	TRBJ2-5	TGTGCCAGCAGCTTAGCGCCTAGCCACCAAGAGACCCAGTACTTC	CASSLAPSHQETQYF
TRBV6-5	15	-	-	TRBJ1-1	TGTGCCAGCAGTTACGTTTGGAAAGGGAGCACTGAAGCTTTCTTT	CASSYVWKGSTEAFF
TRBV4-1	15	-	-	TRBJ1-5	TGCGCCAGCAGCCCCCCCGGTGAAAGCAATCAGCCCCAGCATTTT	CASSPPGESNQPQHF
TRBV5-8	17	TRBD1	-	TRBJ2-2	TGTGCCAGCAGCTTTCCTCGGGGACAGACGGTTGTTGGGGAGCTGTTTTTT	CASSFPRGQTVVGELFF
TRBV19	13	-	-	TRBJ1-1	TGTGCCAGTAGTACGGCAGGACCCACTGAAGCTTTCTTT	CASSTAGPTEAFF
TRBV5-1	15	TRBD1	-	TRBJ2-7	TGCGCCAGCAGCTTGGGACAGGGGAGAACCTACGAGCAGTACTTC	CASSLGQGRTYEQYF
TRBV12-3/TRBV12-4	11	-	-	TRBJ2-3	TGTGCCAGCACCCTGGGGGATACGCAGTATTTT	CASTLGDTQYF
TRBV6-5	14	-	-	TRBJ1-6	TGTGCCAGCAGCGGACAGTCCTCGAATTCACCCCTCCACTTT	CASSGQSSNSPLHF
TRBV21-1	20	-	-	TRBJ1-5	TGTGCCAGCAGCAAACTCTACCCGTTTTTAGGCAAAGACGAACATCAGCCCCAGCATTTT	CASSKLYPFLGKDEHQPQHF
TRBV19	13	-	-	TRBJ1-2	TGTGCCAGTAGGGGCAACTACGGCTATGGCTACACCTTC	CASRGNYGYGYTF
TRBV5-1	14	-	many	TRBJ1-4	TGCGCCAGCAGCATAGGACGGGGCGATGAAAAACTGTTTTTT	CASSIGRGDEKLFF
TRBV11-1	17	-	-	TRBJ2-7	TGTGCCAGCAGCTTAGCCACCGGTGGGAGCACCCCCTACGAGCAGTACTTC	CASSLATGGSTPYEQYF